The clone carrying this T cell receptor (beta chain) was seen only a few times. The entry originates in a study of blood T cell repertoires in COVID-19. Libraries were prepared by immunoSEQ multiplex PCR; TCRdb keeps only in-frame clonotypes and omits some of them. Of about 50,000 clones in the sample, 86% are singletons; the top ten hold approximately 2%. Trimming removed 6 bases from V and 7 bases from J, with 16 bases in between. This CDR3 contains 15 residues. Germline values: CDR1 MDHEN, CDR2 SYDVKM. The TCR sequence derives from a woman in her sixties or seventies with acute or convalescent COVID-19. Sequenced: peripheral blood. This chain connects TRBV28 to TRBJ1-6; D possibly corresponds to TRBD1 (6 bases). CDR3 in amino acids: CASRPRTVKNSPLHF. CDR3 sequence (DNA): TGTGCCAGCAGACCTCGGACAGTAAAAAATTCACCCCTCCACTTT.